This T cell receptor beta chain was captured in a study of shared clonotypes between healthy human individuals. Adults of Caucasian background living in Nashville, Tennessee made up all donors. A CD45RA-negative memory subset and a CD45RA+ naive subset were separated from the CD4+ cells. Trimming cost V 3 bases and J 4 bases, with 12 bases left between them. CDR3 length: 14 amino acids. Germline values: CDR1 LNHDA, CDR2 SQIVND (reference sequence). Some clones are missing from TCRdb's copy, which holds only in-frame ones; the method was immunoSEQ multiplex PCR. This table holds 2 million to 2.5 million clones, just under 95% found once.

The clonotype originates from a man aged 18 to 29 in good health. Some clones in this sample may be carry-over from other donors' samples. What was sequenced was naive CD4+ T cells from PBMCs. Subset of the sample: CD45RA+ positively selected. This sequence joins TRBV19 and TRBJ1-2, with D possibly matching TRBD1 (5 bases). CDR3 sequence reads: CASSMVRGGYGYTF. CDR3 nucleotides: TGTGCCAGTAGTATGGTTAGGGGAGGCTATGGCTACACCTTC.